A few counts support the clone carrying this T cell receptor beta chain. The target antigen is unknown. These data belong to a study of metastatic and nonmetastatic thyroid tumors. Study details: Malignant thyroid and benign thyroid patients provided blood and tumor or nodule tissue whose repertoires were compared. Overall study findings and caveats: Versus benign nodules, malignant thyroid tumors reportedly had significantly higher TCR beta diversity, in blood and tumor.

Trimming cost V 5 bases and J 7 bases; bases outside gene matches: 4. Germline V gene sequence: CDR1 MNHNS, CDR2 SASEGT. The CDR3 consists of 14 residues. Every patient was untreated before thyroid surgery. Source study methods: Built for papillary thyroid cancer, a distant-metastasis classifier drew on CDR3 differences across clinicopathological groups. TCRdb reanalyzed the PCR reads via MiXCR. These V and J calls originate from TCRdb's pipeline instead of the authors' own analysis. The sample consists of about 40,000 clones, 25% to 30% of them appearing once. The TCR originated in a male donor with papillary thyroid cancer or a benign thyroid nodule (not recorded which). Some clones in this sample may be carry-over from other donors' samples. The material sequenced was blood. The V call is TRBV6-1, the J call TRBJ2-1; 11 bases match TRBD1. CDR3 residues: CASSSGTGGNEQFF. CDR3 sequence (DNA): TGTGCCAGCAGTTCCGGGACAGGGGGAAATGAGCAGTTCTTC.